This TCR beta chain was observed in a study of T-cell reconstitution after alpha-beta-depleted transplantation in children. A library of TCRbeta sequences, prepared with unique molecular identifiers, was generated. Each CDR3 protein gets one entry after TCRdb re-called the PCR reads with MiXCR. The table lists about 690,000 distinct CDR3 sequences, approximately 16% of them singletons, with 1.1% in the top ten. Germline V CDR1 and CDR2: SGHTA, FQGNSA. The length of the CDR3 is 12 residues. Trimming stripped 5 bases from V and 2 bases from J, with 5 bases between. This clonotype has at least ten counts.

Source: PBMCs from the stem cell graft donor, taken from the stem cell graft. The receptor was derived from a human donor who donated a stem cell graft to a child with acute myeloid leukemia. The chain uses TRBV7-2 and TRBJ2-3, with D unclear. Here the CDR3 DNA reads TGTGCCAGCAGCGCCTACACAGATACGCAGTATTTT. Its translation is CASSAYTDTQYF.